Below, one T cell receptor beta chain is given with its context. Other DNA variants within this sample encode the same CDR3. Clones were read by immunoSEQ multiplex PCR, and TCRdb kept only the in-frame ones, dropping some. Of about 2,100,000 clones detected, about 92% appear once; the ten largest clones hold more than 1.5%. The CDR3 sequence is 13 residues long. Germline V gives CDR1 MNHEY, CDR2 SMNVEV (reference sequence). Trimming took off 7 bases at V and 7 bases at J, with 14 bases between the two ends. These data originate in a study of shared clonotypes between healthy human individuals. Naive CD8 cells were CD45RO-negative, positively selected for CCR7, excluding terminally differentiated effector memory CD45RA+ cells.

This chain links TRBV27 with TRBJ1-5, with a tentative D call TRBD1 (6 bases). Input material: naive CD8+ T cells from PBMCs. This receptor was taken from a man younger than 35 in good health. Some clones in this sample may be carry-over from other donors' samples. The CDR3 protein is CASNPTGGQPQHF. The CDR3 DNA follows: TGTGCCAGCAACCCCACCGGGGGCCAGCCCCAGCATTTT.